The 32 T cell receptor beta chains listed next were all sequenced from one sample in a study of blood T cell repertoires in COVID-19. Some clones are missing from TCRdb's copy, which holds only in-frame ones; the method was immunoSEQ multiplex PCR. This sample has approximately 240,000 clones; about 88% occur once, and the top ten carry approximately 2.1%. The sample was peripheral blood. Every receptor here comes from a middle-aged woman who had recovered from COVID-19.

The chain combines TRBV6-1 with TRBJ1-2; D might be TRBD1 (5 bases). Trimming took off 2 bases at V and 8 bases at J, with 15 bases between the two ends. The length of the CDR3 is 14 residues. Germline assignment: CDR1 MNHNS and CDR2 SASEGT. CDR3 residues: CASSETSRVRGYTF. The DNA of the CDR3 is TGTGCCAGCAGTGAAACGAGCAGGGTCCGCGGCTACACCTTC.

The J gene is TRBJ1-6, the V gene TRBV7-9; tentatively, D is TRBD1 (6 bases). V was clipped by 3 bases and J by 9 bases, with 12 bases between them. Germline CDR1 SEHNR, CDR2 FQNEAQ (reference sequence). The CDR3 extends over 14 amino acids. CDR3 amino acids: CASSFQQGASPLHF. CDR3 DNA: TGTGCCAGCAGCTTCCAACAGGGTGCTTCACCCCTCCACTTT.

J is TRBJ1-6 and V is TRBV27; TRBD1 aligns across 8 bases. The ends lost 7 bases at V and 0 bases at J; junction bases unmatched: 5. Germline V gene lookup returns CDR1 MNHEY and CDR2 SMNVEV (reference sequence). The CDR3 loop spans 16 amino acids. In nucleotides, the CDR3 is TGTGCCAGCACGGGGACAGGAAGCTCCTATAATTCACCCCTCCACTTT. It codes for CASTGTGSSYNSPLHF.

The chain employs TRBV6-5 and TRBJ1-5, with 7 nucleotides matching TRBD1. J gave up 2 bases and V 7 bases, and 5 bases lay outside the gene matches. CDR3 size: 14 residues. Germline CDR1 and CDR2: MNHEY and SVGAGI. CDR3 sequence reads: CASNGQVRNQPQHF. For the CDR3, the DNA is TGTGCCAGCAATGGACAGGTGCGCAATCAGCCCCAGCATTTT.

Comments on this clone: The same CDR3 is also encoded by other DNA sequences in this sample. The rearrangement uses TRBV27 and TRBJ1-2, with 8 positions matching TRBD1. The V gene end was trimmed by 6 bases and the J gene end by 2 bases; junction bases not matched to a gene: 2. The CDR3 spans 13 residues. Germline CDR1 and CDR2: MNHEY and SMNVEV (reference sequence). CDR3 sequence (DNA): TGTGCCAGCAGACGGACAGGGAACTATGGCTACACCTTC. Translated: CASRRTGNYGYTF.

The chain uses TRBV5-1 and TRBJ1-4; no definite D call. This CDR3 has 16 amino acids. Germline-derived CDR1 and CDR2 are SGHRS and YFSETQ. V was pared by 4 bases and J by 6 bases, with 19 bases between. The CDR3 nucleotides read TGCGCCAGCAGCGGTGGCGGAGGGCAGCGGGATGAAAAACTGTTTTTT. The encoded protein is CASSGGGGQRDEKLFF. Full variable domain (remainder filled in from reference TRBV5-1 and TRBJ1-4): KAGVTQTPRYLIKTRGQQVTLSCSPISGHRSVSWYQQTPGQGLQFLFEYFSETQRNKGNFPGRFSGRQFSNSRSEMNVSTLELGDSALYLCASSGGGGQRDEKLFFGSGTQLSVL.

This rearrangement joins TRBV20-1 to TRBJ2-5, with D perhaps matching TRBD2 (6 bases). The CDR3 is 11 residues long. The V end lost 1 base, the J end lost 8 bases, and 8 bases lay between the germline ends. Germline CDR1 DFQATT, CDR2 SNEGSKA (reference sequence). CDR3 sequence reads: CSARVGGTQYF. The CDR3 nucleotides read TGCAGTGCTAGAGTGGGGGGAACCCAGTACTTC.

The chain is built from TRBV29-1 and TRBJ2-7; 7 nucleotides match TRBD2. From germline, CDR1 is SQVTM and CDR2 ANQGSEA. CDR3 length: 13 residues. V was clipped by 4 bases and J by 1 base; unmatched bases: 4. CDR3 in amino acids: CSVGSGESYEQYF. DNA of the CDR3: TGCAGCGTTGGAAGCGGGGAATCCTACGAGCAGTACTTC.

This rearrangement joins TRBV7-8 to TRBJ2-3; 7 nucleotides agree with TRBD1. Losses at the gene ends were 5 bases for V and 2 bases for J; bases not matched to a gene: 10. Germline V gives CDR1 SGHVS, CDR2 FQNEAQ. The CDR3 totals 16 residues. This chain's CDR3 is CASSTRDSLSTDTQYF. The DNA of the CDR3 is TGTGCCAGCAGCACCCGGGACAGCCTATCCACAGATACGCAGTATTTT.

This chain connects TRBV14 to TRBJ1-1; possibly TRBD1 for D (6 bases). V was pared by 11 bases and J by 7 bases, with 20 bases between. Germline CDR1 SGHDN, CDR2 FVKESK. CDR3 size: 13 residues. CDR3 sequence reads: CARKRWGRLEAFF. The CDR3 region has the DNA TGTGCCCGCAAAAGGTGGGGGCGGCTTGAAGCTTTCTTT.

As for this clone: Compared with germline, one end of the junction differs, possibly owing to a read error. The V and J genes are TRBV2 and TRBJ1-5, with D possibly matching TRBD1 (5 bases). The CDR3 covers 17 residues. From germline, CDR1 is SNHLY and CDR2 FYNNEI. CDR3 loop: CASSEALGTSLSQHQHF. CDR3 sequence (DNA): TGTGCCAGCAGTGAAGCGCTGGGGACTTCACTATCCCAGCACCAGCATTTT.

The genes are TRBV7-3 and TRBJ1-2; 9 bases map to TRBD1. The CDR3 extends over 15 amino acids. Germline CDR1 is SGHTA and CDR2 is FQGTGA. With 2 bases clipped from V and 6 bases from J, the junction kept 7 bases outside the gene matches. The CDR3, as DNA: TGTGCCAGCAGCTTAGACCCGGACAGGGGCGATGGCTACACCTTC. Residues: CASSLDPDRGDGYTF.

This clone has just one count. The V gene is TRBV11-2, the J gene TRBJ2-2, with TRBD2 matching 13 bases. Trimming took 5 bases from V and 6 from J; bases not matched to a gene: 9. Germline CDR1 SGHAT, CDR2 FQNNGV. The CDR3 runs to 17 residues. The CDR3 sequence is CASSHAGTSGAPGELFF. The CDR3 DNA sequence: TGTGCCAGCAGCCACGCCGGGACTAGCGGGGCTCCCGGGGAGCTGTTTTTT.

The J gene is TRBJ2-7, the V gene TRBV7-2; D is possibly TRBD2 (6 bases). The V and J ends lost 1 base and 1 base respectively, with 8 bases between them. From germline, CDR1 is SGHTA and CDR2 FQGNSA. The CDR3 length is 14 residues. The CDR3 region has the DNA TGTGCCAGCAGCTTAGATAGCGGATCCTACGAGCAGTACTTC. Translating gives CASSLDSGSYEQYF.

The V call is TRBV7-2, the J call TRBJ1-3; 9 bases fit TRBD1. J was trimmed by 3 bases and V by 4 bases; bases with no gene match: 13. Germline V gives CDR1 SGHTA, CDR2 FQGNSA. The CDR3 covers 18 residues. The CDR3 spells CASSSVAGQGTVGNTIYF. The CDR3, as DNA: TGTGCCAGCAGCTCAGTAGCGGGACAGGGTACAGTTGGAAACACCATATATTTT.

This chain links TRBV14 with TRBJ1-4; D is unresolved. The CDR3 has 14 residues. V dropped 5 bases and J dropped 11 bases, with 18 bases sitting between them. CDR1 SGHDN and CDR2 FVKESK come from the germline V gene. This CDR3 reads CASSGSVEVRKLFF. In DNA form, the CDR3 reads TGTGCCAGCAGCGGCTCGGTGGAGGTTAGGAAACTGTTTTTT.

This rearrangement joins TRBV4-2 to TRBJ1-5; D is uncertain. V was cut by 0 bases and J by 2 bases, with 17 bases left in between. Germline V gene data show CDR1 as LGHNA and CDR2 as YNFKEQ. This CDR3 spans 18 amino acids. Written as DNA, the CDR3 is TGTGCCAGCAGCCAAGAGGATCCCAGAGACAAGGGCAATCAGCCCCAGCATTTT. This encodes CASSQEDPRDKGNQPQHF.

The chain recombines TRBV5-1 with TRBJ1-6, with 10 bases matching TRBD1. With 4 bases clipped from V and 7 bases from J, the junction kept 5 bases outside the gene matches. The CDR3 has 15 amino acids. Germline loops: CDR1 SGHRS, CDR2 YFSETQ. CDR3 coding DNA: TGCGCCAGCAGCCGGGACAGGGGTAGGAATTCACCCCTCCACTTT. Its protein is CASSRDRGRNSPLHF.

V usage is TRBV27 and J usage is TRBJ1-1, with D maybe TRBD1 (6 bases). The CDR3 loop spans 13 amino acids. CDR1 and CDR2 (germline): MNHEY, SMNVEV (reference sequence). V was clipped by 5 bases and J by 8 bases, with 15 bases between them. The CDR3 DNA reads as TGTGCCAGCAGTCCGGGGGGCCCCCGGGAAGCTTTCTTT. Encoded protein: CASSPGGPREAFF.

The chain links TRBV7-2 to TRBJ2-1, with a weak D call TRBD1 (5 bases). This CDR3 spans 15 amino acids. V shed 1 base and J shed 4 bases, with 11 bases lying between them. The V gene's germline CDR1 is SGHTA and CDR2 FQGNSA. CDR3 residues: CASSLGGLIYNEQFF. The CDR3 bases are TGTGCCAGCAGCTTAGGGGGCCTAATATACAATGAGCAGTTCTTC.

This rearrangement joins TRBV7-9 to TRBJ1-5, with TRBD1 as a possible D gene (6 bases). The CDR3 runs to 14 residues. Germline V lookup: CDR1 SEHNR, CDR2 FQNEAQ (reference sequence). Trimming shortened V by 5 bases and J by 3 bases, and 11 bases separated the two germline ends. Here the CDR3 reads CASSRGQNNQPQHF. DNA for the CDR3: TGTGCCAGCAGCCGTGGACAGAACAATCAGCCCCAGCATTTT.

V is TRBV6-5 and J is TRBJ2-1; 8 positions match TRBD2. In germline, CDR1 is MNHEY, CDR2 SVGAGI. CDR3 length equals 16 residues. Trimming removed 0 bases from V and 6 bases from J; junction bases left unmatched: 7. This chain's CDR3 is CASSYSIPGGGNEQFF. The CDR3 region has the DNA TGTGCCAGCAGTTACTCGATCCCGGGAGGGGGCAATGAGCAGTTCTTC.

The chain has TRBV30 and TRBJ1-6, with TRBD1 matching over 7 bases. From germline, CDR1 is GTSNPN and CDR2 SVGIG (reference sequence). Germline trimming cut 3 bases from V and 3 bases from J; bases unmatched to any gene: 11. The CDR3 contains 17 residues. This CDR3 is CAWSRTGPAVYNSPLHF. The CDR3 DNA follows: TGTGCCTGGAGCAGGACAGGACCCGCGGTCTATAATTCACCCCTCCACTTT.

The genes are TRBV24-1 and TRBJ2-7; a possible D gene is TRBD2 (6 bases). Germline V gene data show CDR1 as KGHDR and CDR2 as SFDVKD. Trimming removed 5 bases at V and 6 bases at J, with 13 bases between. The CDR3 spans 13 residues. The CDR3 DNA reads as TGTGCCACCAGTGCACCGGGGGATTTCGAGCAGTACTTC. Translating gives CATSAPGDFEQYF.

The genes are TRBV7-2 and TRBJ2-2; TRBD1 might be the D (6 bases). Germline V CDR1 and CDR2: SGHTA, FQGNSA. V was shortened by 3 bases and J by 4 bases, with 18 bases between the two germline ends. The CDR3 covers 17 residues. Written as DNA, the CDR3 is TGTGCCAGCAGCTTTCCGGTACAGGGACGGCTCACCGGGGAGCTGTTTTTT. Amino acid sequence: CASSFPVQGRLTGELFF.

This chain uses TRBV6-1 with TRBJ1-2; D perhaps matches TRBD1 (6 bases). V lost 7 bases and J lost 6, with 18 bases in between. This CDR3 comprises 14 residues. Germline V CDR1 and CDR2: MNHNS, SASEGT. CDR3 residues: CASMTLNRVDGYTF. CDR3 in DNA: TGTGCCAGCATGACTCTGAACAGGGTGGATGGCTACACCTTC.

This clone occurred once. The chain has TRBV19 and TRBJ2-1; D may be TRBD2 (6 bases). Trimming left V 3 bases short and J 8 bases short, with 14 bases between. Germline V gene lookup returns CDR1 LNHDA and CDR2 SQIVND (reference sequence). The CDR3 spans 14 residues. The CDR3 DNA is TGTGCCAGTAGTATCACGGGAGCGTGGGATGAGCAGTTCTTC. Protein: CASSITGAWDEQFF.

This chain links TRBV5-1 with TRBJ2-2, with 7 bases lining up with TRBD1. The V gene end was trimmed by 4 bases and the J gene end by 1 base; junction bases not matched to a gene: 7. Germline V gives CDR1 SGHRS, CDR2 YFSETQ. The CDR3 is 16 residues long. CDR3 sequence: CASSHRDSRNTGELFF. The CDR3 nucleotides are TGCGCCAGCAGCCACCGGGACAGTAGGAACACCGGGGAGCTGTTTTTT.

V and J are TRBV19 and TRBJ1-2; D is unclear. V dropped 8 bases and J dropped 0 bases, with 10 bases sitting between them. CDR3 length equals 13 residues. From germline, CDR1 is LNHDA and CDR2 SQIVND (reference sequence). The chain's CDR3 is CASLTASNYGYTF. CDR3 DNA: TGTGCCAGTCTCACAGCCTCTAACTATGGCTACACCTTC.

The V and J genes are TRBV28 and TRBJ2-2; weak D call: TRBD1 (5 bases). From germline, CDR1 is MDHEN and CDR2 SYDVKM. CDR3 length: 13 residues. The V end lost 5 bases, the J end lost 3 bases, and 7 bases lay between the germline ends. CDR3 coding DNA: TGTGCCAGCAGTGACAGATACACCGGGGAGCTGTTTTTT. Translating it yields CASSDRYTGELFF.

The rearrangement links TRBV7-8 to TRBJ1-6; possibly TRBD1 for D (6 bases). Germline-derived CDR1 and CDR2 are SGHVS and FQNEAQ. V lost 1 base to trimming and J lost 7 bases, with 17 bases between them. The CDR3 loop spans 17 amino acids. This CDR3 reads CASSLGGQGPSNSPLHF. DNA of the CDR3: TGTGCCAGCAGCTTAGGGGGACAAGGGCCTAGCAATTCACCCCTCCACTTT.

As to this clone: A read error may account for a junction end that differs from germline. The V and J genes are TRBV7-7 and TRBJ2-5; D is possibly TRBD2 (6 bases). There are 13 residues in the CDR3. Germline V CDR1 and CDR2: SSHAT, FNYEAQ (reference sequence). CDR3: CASSADYGETQYF. For the CDR3, the DNA is TGTGCTAGCAGCGCGGACTATGGAGAGACCCAGTACTTC.